This T cell receptor beta chain was identified during a study of chemoradiotherapy in HPV16-positive cancers. Study observations and caveats: HPV-responsive T-cell expansion during chemoradiotherapy was linked to improved recurrence-free survival in HPV16-positive patients. During treatment, candidate HPV-specific clones and E7-related motifs expanded in tumor.

Repeated repertoire sampling spanned the course of chemoradiotherapy. The CDR3 consists of 14 residues. Germline V gene lookup returns CDR1 MGHRA and CDR2 YSYEKL. V was shortened by 0 bases and J by 3 bases, with 8 bases between the two germline ends. Assay used: immunoSEQ multiplex PCR; TCRdb lists only in-frame clones, some missing. The sample has about 2,600 clones; around 90% are singletons. A word on this clone: The antigen is not known.

The material was tumor tissue, obtained from a patient who underwent chemoradiotherapy. This rearrangement joins TRBV4-1 to TRBJ1-2, with a weak D call TRBD1 (6 bases). This clonotype was sampled from a human donor with HPV-associated anogenital cancer. CDR3: CASSQERTDYGYTF. In DNA, the CDR3 is TGCGCCAGCAGCCAAGAGAGGACAGACTATGGCTACACCTTC.